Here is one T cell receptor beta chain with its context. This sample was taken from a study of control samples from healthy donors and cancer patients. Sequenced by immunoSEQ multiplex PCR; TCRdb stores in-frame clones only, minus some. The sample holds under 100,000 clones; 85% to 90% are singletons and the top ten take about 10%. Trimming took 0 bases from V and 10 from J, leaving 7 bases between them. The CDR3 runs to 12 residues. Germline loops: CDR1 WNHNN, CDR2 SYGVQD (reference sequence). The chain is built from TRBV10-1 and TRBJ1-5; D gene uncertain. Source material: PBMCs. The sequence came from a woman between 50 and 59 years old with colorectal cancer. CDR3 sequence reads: CASSESNSPQHF. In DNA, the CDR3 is TGCGCCAGCAGTGAGTCGAACTCTCCCCAGCATTTT.